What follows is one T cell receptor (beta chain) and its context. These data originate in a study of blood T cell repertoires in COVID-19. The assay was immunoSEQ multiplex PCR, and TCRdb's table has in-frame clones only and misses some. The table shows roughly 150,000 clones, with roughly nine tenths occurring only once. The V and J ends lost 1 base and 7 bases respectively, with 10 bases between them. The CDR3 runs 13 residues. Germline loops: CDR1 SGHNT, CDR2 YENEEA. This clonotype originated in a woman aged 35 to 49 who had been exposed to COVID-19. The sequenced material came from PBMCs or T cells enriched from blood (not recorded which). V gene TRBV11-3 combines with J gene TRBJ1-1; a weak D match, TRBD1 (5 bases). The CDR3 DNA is TGTGCCAGCAGCTTAGGTAGCAGGGATGAAGCTTTCTTT. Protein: CASSLGSRDEAFF.